In its sample, the clone carrying this T cell receptor beta chain is medium-sized. The sample is drawn from a study of early T cells in non-severe SARS-CoV-2 infection. The germline V gene encodes CDR1 MNHNS and CDR2 SASEGT. Trimming took off 4 bases at V and 2 bases at J, with 12 bases between the two ends. The CDR3 consists of 15 residues. TCRdb re-derived calls from the 5' RACE reads in MiXCR, one entry per CDR3 protein. The data contain fewer than 20,000 distinct CDR3 sequences, around 5.9% of them singletons. V and J are TRBV6-1 and TRBJ1-5; the D gene is possibly TRBD1 (5 bases). The sequenced sample was whole blood. This sequence was found in an adult who was a healthcare worker with PCR-confirmed SARS-CoV-2 infection or an uninfected control (not recorded which). The CDR3: CASSGRVGGNQPQHF. CDR3 nucleotides: TGTGCCAGCAGTGGCAGGGTAGGCGGCAATCAGCCCCAGCATTTT.